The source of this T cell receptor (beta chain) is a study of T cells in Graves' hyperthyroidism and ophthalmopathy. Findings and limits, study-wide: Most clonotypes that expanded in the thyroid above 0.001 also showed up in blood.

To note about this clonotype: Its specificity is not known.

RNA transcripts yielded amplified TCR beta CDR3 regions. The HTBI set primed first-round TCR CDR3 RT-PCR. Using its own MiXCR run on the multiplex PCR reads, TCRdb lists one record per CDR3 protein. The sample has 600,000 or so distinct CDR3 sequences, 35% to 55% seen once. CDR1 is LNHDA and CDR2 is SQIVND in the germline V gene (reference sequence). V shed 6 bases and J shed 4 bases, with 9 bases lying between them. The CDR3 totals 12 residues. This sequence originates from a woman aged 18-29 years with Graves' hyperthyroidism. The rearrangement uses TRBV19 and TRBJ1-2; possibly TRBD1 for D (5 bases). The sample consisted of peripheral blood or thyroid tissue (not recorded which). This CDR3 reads CASRAGSYGYTF. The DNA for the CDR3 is TGTGCCAGTAGGGCAGGGAGCTATGGCTACACCTTC.